This TCR beta chain was documented in a study of blood T cell repertoires in COVID-19. Overall study context: Acute and convalescent COVID-19 specimens originated in the United States, Italy and Spain. Nucleic acid was either cDNA or gDNA, and it came from T cells, B-cell-depleted T cells, or PBMCs.

In the source study's methods: It was from reference gene primer amplification that nucleated cell counts were estimated. Produced via immunoSEQ multiplex PCR; TCRdb's table is partial and in-frame only. For V, J and clone size, that table is used; D and trimming come from the DNA. The profile shows around 340,000 clones, approximately 82% of them singletons. This clone was seen a single time. J gave up 10 bases and V 0 bases, and 8 bases lay outside the gene matches. CDR3 length: 14 residues. Germline values: CDR1 LGHNA, CDR2 YSLEER. This rearrangement joins TRBV4-3 to TRBJ1-2, with 7 bases lining up with TRBD1. The source of this sequence is a man younger than 45 with active or convalescent COVID-19. The sample was peripheral blood. CDR3 nucleotides: TGCGCCAGCAGCCAAGAGCCTGGACAGGCGCACTACACCTTC. It translates to CASSQEPGQAHYTF.